These 11 T cell receptor beta chains share one sample of origin, sequenced in a study of regulatory T cells in long-lasting Graves disease. Arm-PCR with iRepertoire HTBI primers amplified the CDR3 regions for these TCR beta libraries. One entry per CDR3 protein results from TCRdb running MiXCR on the multiplex PCR reads. Found here are about 430,000 distinct CDR3 sequences, approximately 22% of them singletons; the top ten hold 13% to 15%. Time point described: persistent/refractory GD, antithyroid drugs over 5 years with positive TRAb. Following extraction of RNA from PBMCs, that RNA was used to make the TCR library. The sample consisted of peripheral blood mononuclear cells (PBMCs), taken when the disease was refractory, from a patient treated with antithyroid drugs. The receptors stem from a female donor with Graves disease.

This clonotype was detected a few times. V and J are TRBV2 and TRBJ2-1; 10 bases match TRBD2. V was clipped by 5 bases and J by 7 bases; unmatched bases: 11. Germline V lookup: CDR1 SNHLY, CDR2 FYNNEI. The length of the CDR3 is 16 residues. DNA of the CDR3: TGTGCCAGCAGTCTAAGTCCTAGCGGGAGTTGGAATGAGCAGTTCTTC. Translation: CASSLSPSGSWNEQFF. The variable domain in full, with the rest retrieved from reference TRBV2 and TRBJ2-1, is EPEVTQTPSHQVTQMGQEVILRCVPISNHLYFYWYRQILGQKVEFLVSFYNNEISEKSEIFDDQFSVERPDGSNFTLKIRSTKLEDSAMYFCASSLSPSGSWNEQFFGPGTRLTVL.

J is TRBJ1-1 and V is TRBV5-1, with a tentative D call TRBD1 (5 bases). The CDR3 contains 14 residues. Trimming pared 4 bases from V and 8 bases from J, leaving 18 bases between. From germline, CDR1 is SGHRS and CDR2 YFSETQ. Here the CDR3 reads CASSLRDGPREAFF. For the CDR3, the DNA is TGCGCCAGCAGCCTCCGGGACGGCCCTCGGGAAGCTTTCTTT.

This clonotype showed up many times. Written as DNA, the CDR3 is TGTGCCAGCAGTTTCTCCCAGGGGGCGATAGACTACGAGCAGTACTTC. This translates into CASSFSQGAIDYEQYF. This chain connects TRBV12-3 or TRBV12-4 to TRBJ2-7; 8 bases map to TRBD1. V shed 3 bases and J 3 bases; nucleotides not matched to a gene: 10. The CDR3 has 16 residues.

The chain combines TRBV13 with TRBJ2-5; D possibly corresponds to TRBD1 (6 bases). Trimming removed 4 bases from V and 5 bases from J, with 14 bases in between. Germline CDR1 PRHDT, CDR2 FYEKMQ (reference sequence). The CDR3 totals 14 residues. The CDR3: CASSSGGGGETQYF. Here the CDR3 DNA reads TGTGCCAGCAGCTCAGGTGGGGGCGGGGAGACCCAGTACTTC. The complete variable domain, with remaining parts taken from reference TRBV13 and TRBJ2-5, reads AAGVIQSPRHLIKEKRETATLKCYPIPRHDTVYWYQQGPGQDPQFLISFYEKMQSDKGSIPDRFSAQQFSDYHSELNMSSLELGDSALYFCASSSGGGGETQYFGPGTRLLVL.

The rearrangement links TRBV9 to TRBJ1-5; tentatively, D is TRBD1 (6 bases). V was shortened by 0 bases and J by 5 bases, with 12 bases between the two germline ends. This CDR3 contains 15 residues. In germline, CDR1 is SGDLS, CDR2 YYNGEE. The CDR3 nucleotides read TGTGCCAGCAGCGTAGAAGGGACACCTGATCAGCCCCAGCATTTT. It yields the protein CASSVEGTPDQPQHF.

This clonotype came up a few times. This chain links TRBV28 with TRBJ1-4, with 10 bases aligning to TRBD1. CDR3 length equals 16 residues. Germline V gene data show CDR1 as MDHEN and CDR2 as SYDVKM. With V trimmed by 4 bases and J by 0 bases, 2 bases remained unmatched. CDR3 protein: CASSWGTGATNEKLFF. The CDR3 coding sequence is TGTGCCAGCAGTTGGGGGACAGGGGCAACTAATGAAAAACTGTTTTTT.

The rearrangement uses TRBV6-1 and TRBJ1-6, with D possibly matching TRBD1 (5 bases). CDR1 and CDR2 (germline): MNHNS, SASEGT. The CDR3 contains 15 residues. Trimming removed 8 bases at V and 7 bases at J, with 18 bases between. The CDR3 region is CASGGGSERNSPLHF. CDR3 nucleotide sequence: TGTGCCAGCGGGGGGGGGAGCGAACGGAATTCACCCCTCCACTTT.

This clonotype showed up many times. The chain carries TRBV2 and TRBJ2-7; D not certain. Trimming removed 6 bases from V and 2 bases from J, with 14 bases in between. In germline, CDR1 is SNHLY, CDR2 FYNNEI. CDR3 length: 14 amino acids. In DNA, the CDR3 is TGTGCCAGCAGGGATTCAAACAAACCCTACGAGCAGTACTTC. It encodes CASRDSNKPYEQYF.

This clonotype was seen many times. The CDR3 DNA reads as TGTGCCACCAGTGGGGGGACTGGGGCCAACGTCCTGACTTTC. It is translated as CATSGGTGANVLTF. This chain uses TRBV24-1 with TRBJ2-6; D may correspond to TRBD1 or TRBD2 (5 bases each). Germline V lookup: CDR1 KGHDR, CDR2 SFDVKD. CDR3 length: 14 amino acids. With 5 bases removed from V and 2 bases from J, the gap between germline ends came to 6 bases.

In this sample, this clonotype turned up a few times. V gene TRBV20-1 combines with J gene TRBJ2-1; D is ambiguous. Deletions cut 7 bases from V and 5 bases from J, with 18 bases between. Germline V lookup: CDR1 DFQATT, CDR2 SNEGSKA (reference sequence). The CDR3 is 14 amino acids. The CDR3, as DNA: TGCAGTGGTAAAAAAAGGGTGGACCACAATGAGCAGTTCTTC. Encoded protein: CSGKKRVDHNEQFF.

This clonotype was picked up a small number of times. The chain couples TRBV4-1 to TRBJ2-1; D is unresolved. This CDR3 comprises 16 residues. Germline V gene sequence: CDR1 MGHRA, CDR2 YSYEKL. V was shortened by 0 bases and J by 0 bases, with 9 bases between the two germline ends. CDR3 DNA: TGCGCCAGCAGCCAAGAGGCGAGGAGCTCCTACAATGAGCAGTTCTTC. Protein product: CASSQEARSSYNEQFF.